The clone carrying this T cell receptor beta chain showed up just a few times. These data belong to a study of blood T cell repertoires in COVID-19. Study-wide background: PBMCs, B-cell-depleted T cells, or T cells provided the cDNA or gDNA that made up the material.

Data came from immunoSEQ multiplex PCR; TCRdb stores just in-frame clones and leaves some out. The repertoire includes approximately 180,000 clones, around nine tenths of them detected once, and around 13% sits in the top ten. V was cut by 1 base and J by 6 bases, with 19 bases left in between. Per germline, CDR1 SGHRS and CDR2 YFSETQ. This CDR3 spans 16 amino acids. Input material: peripheral blood. This sequence was found in a woman aged 70-85 years with COVID-19, enrolled during active disease. The V and J genes are TRBV5-1 and TRBJ1-2, with D maybe TRBD1 (5 bases). The CDR3 is CASSLSSGAFRNGYTF. CDR3 DNA: TGCGCCAGCAGCTTGAGTAGTGGGGCCTTCCGAAATGGCTACACCTTC.